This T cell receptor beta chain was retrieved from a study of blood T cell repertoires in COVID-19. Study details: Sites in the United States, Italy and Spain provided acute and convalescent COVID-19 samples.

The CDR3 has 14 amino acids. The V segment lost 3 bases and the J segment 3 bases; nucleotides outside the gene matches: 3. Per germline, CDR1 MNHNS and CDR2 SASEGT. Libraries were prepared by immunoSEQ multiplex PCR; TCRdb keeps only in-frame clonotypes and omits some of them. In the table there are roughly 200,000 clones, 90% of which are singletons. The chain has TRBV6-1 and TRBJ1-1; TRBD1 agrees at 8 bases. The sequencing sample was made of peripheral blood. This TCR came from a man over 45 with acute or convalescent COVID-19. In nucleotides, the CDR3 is TGTGCCAGCAGTGACAGGGGGCGCGACACTGAAGCTTTCTTT. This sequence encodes CASSDRGRDTEAFF.